A selection of T cell receptor beta chains follows, all from one sample in a study of cytomegalovirus exposure and HLA in healthy donors. Produced via immunoSEQ multiplex PCR; TCRdb's table is partial and in-frame only. The sample holds 130,000 or so clones, roughly four fifths seen once. The sample taken for sequencing was PBMCs. The source is a woman aged 40-49 years in good health and CMV-seronegative. Each CDR3 is given with its conserved first and last residue. D genes are given only for firm matches. Expanded clones are given a class, and other clones once, few, many or no size at all.

j_call d_call v_call clone_size cdr3_length cdr3_nt cdr3_aa
TRBJ2-3 NA TRBV11-2 NA 16 TGTGCCAGCAGCTTAGAAGGGCAGGGAGGCTTTGATACGCAGTATTTT CASSLEGQGGFDTQYF
TRBJ1-5 TRBD1 TRBV28 NA 18 TGTGCCAGCAGTTCTCCGGGACAGGGTCGGATAGTCGGTCAGCCCCAGCATTTT CASSSPGQGRIVGQPQHF
TRBJ2-7 NA TRBV28 NA 11 TGTGCCGAGGCGGACGGGGACGAGCAGTACTTC CAEADGDEQYF
TRBJ2-7 TRBD1 TRBV5-5 NA 15 TGTGCCAGCAGCTTGGATCTGGGACAGGGGTACGAGCAGTACTTC CASSLDLGQGYEQYF
TRBJ1-1 TRBD1 TRBV7-9 few 16 TGTGCCAGCAGCTTAGTGGGACAGGGGGTCTACACTGAAGCTTTCTTT CASSLVGQGVYTEAFF
TRBJ2-5 TRBD2 TRBV4-1 NA 17 TGCGCCAGCAGCCAAGTAGGGCTAGCGGGATCGGGGGAGACCCAGTACTTC CASSQVGLAGSGETQYF
TRBJ1-6 NA TRBV25-1 NA 15 TGTGCCAGCAGTGCCCGGACATGGGATAATTCACCCCTCCACTTT CASSARTWDNSPLHF
TRBJ2-7 NA TRBV27 NA 15 TGTGCCAGTCGTGGCCTGGGTGCGGGGACCTACGAGCAGTACTTC CASRGLGAGTYEQYF
TRBJ2-5 NA TRBV7-3 NA 19 TGTGCCAGCAGCTTAATGTGCGCGGGCCAAACGATAACACAAGAGACCCAGTACTTC CASSLMCAGQTITQETQYF
TRBJ2-4 NA TRBV28 NA 11 TGTGCCAGCATTAGGGAGAACATTCAGTACTTC CASIRENIQYF
TRBJ2-7 NA TRBV10-3 NA 13 TGTGCCATCGGGCAGCTTGGTGGCTACGAGCAGTACTTC CAIGQLGGYEQYF
TRBJ1-1 TRBD1 TRBV7-9 NA 14 TGTGCCAGCAGCGTTAACAGGGGGCTTACGGAAGCTTTCTTT CASSVNRGLTEAFF
TRBJ2-7 TRBD2 TRBV14 few 16 TGTGCCAGCAGCCAACGACTAGCGGGAGGACTCTACGAGCAGTACTTC CASSQRLAGGLYEQYF
TRBJ2-1 TRBD2 TRBV27 NA 19 TGTGCCAGCAGTTTTTCGGGTAGCGGGAGAGGGGGCTCCTACAATGAGCAGTTCTTC CASSFSGSGRGGSYNEQFF
TRBJ2-7 TRBD1 TRBV7-7 NA 13 TGTGCCAGCAGCCCCGGGACAGACTACGAGCAGTACTTC CASSPGTDYEQYF
TRBJ2-7 TRBD1 TRBV6-5 NA 15 TGTGCCAGCAGTTACTCAACCGGGACAGTCAACGAGCAGTACTTC CASSYSTGTVNEQYF
TRBJ2-7 TRBD1 TRBV7-9 NA 16 TGTTCCAGCAGCGAAGGGGACAGGTGGTACTCCTACGAGCAGTACTTC CSSSEGDRWYSYEQYF
TRBJ1-6 NA TRBV5-1 NA 14 TGCGCCAGCAGCTTGTTGTCAGGGGATTCACCCCTCCACTTT CASSLLSGDSPLHF
TRBJ1-4 TRBD1 TRBV13 NA 18 TGTGCCAGCAGCTCCCTGGGACAGGGGATGGGAACTAATGAAAAACTGTTTTTT CASSSLGQGMGTNEKLFF
TRBJ2-2 TRBD2 TRBV28 NA 19 TGTGCCAGCAGCCCGGGTCCTAGCGGGAAGACTTGGGTCACCGGGGAGCTGTTTTTT CASSPGPSGKTWVTGELFF
TRBJ1-1 NA TRBV19 NA 8 TGTGCCAGTCGTGAAGCTTTCTTT CASREAFF
TRBJ2-5 NA TRBV5-1 NA 14 TGCGCCAGCAGCTACTCCGGGGGCCAAGAGACCCAGTACTTC CASSYSGGQETQYF
TRBJ1-5 NA TRBV6-5 NA 12 TGTGCCAGCGGCAACTTCGGGCAGCCCCAGCATTTT CASGNFGQPQHF
TRBJ1-1 NA TRBV9 NA 13 TGTGCCAGCAGCGCGCCAGAGAACACTGAAGCTTTCTTT CASSAPENTEAFF
TRBJ2-7 NA TRBV28 NA 15 TGTGCCAGCAGTTTTACTAAGAATCTAGCTGCCGAGCAGTACTTC CASSFTKNLAAEQYF
TRBJ1-2 TRBD1 TRBV11-2 NA 13 TGTGCCAGCAGCTTAGAGGCAGGGGGAAGCTACACCTTC CASSLEAGGSYTF
TRBJ1-2 NA TRBV4-1 once 16 TGCGCCAGCAGCCAAGGTTTGGTCCAGACTAACTATGGCTACACCTTC CASSQGLVQTNYGYTF
TRBJ2-1 NA TRBV14 NA 13 TGTGCCAGCAGCCAAGATTGGCGCGGAGAGCAGTTCTTC CASSQDWRGEQFF
TRBJ2-1 TRBD2 TRBV18 few 14 TGTGCCAGCTCACAAGGACTAGCGGACAATGAGCAGTTCTTC CASSQGLADNEQFF
TRBJ1-6 NA TRBV10-2 NA 13 TGCGCCAGCAAGGGGCAGGAGAATTCACCCCTCCACTTT CASKGQENSPLHF
TRBJ2-7 NA TRBV10-2 NA 11 TGCGCCAGCAGCGACAAATTCGAGCAGTACTTC CASSDKFEQYF
TRBJ2-5 NA TRBV5-6 few 13 TGTGCCAGCAGCCCGACAGGTCAAGAGACCCAGTACTTC CASSPTGQETQYF
TRBJ2-6 NA TRBV5-1 once 17 TGCGCCAGCAGCATCACGCCCCCCGGGACTGGGGCCAACGTCCTGACTTTC CASSITPPGTGANVLTF
TRBJ1-1 NA TRBV29-1 NA 12 TGCAGCGCCCGAGCGGCGAACACTGAAGCTTTCTTT CSARAANTEAFF
TRBJ1-1 TRBD1 TRBV28 NA 14 TGTGCCAGCAGGTCCACAGGGGGGGGAACTGAAGCTTTCTTT CASRSTGGGTEAFF
TRBJ2-1 NA TRBV28 NA 15 TGTGCCAGCAGTCCCCCGGTAGCGATGATCAATGAGCAGTTCTTC CASSPPVAMINEQFF
TRBJ2-2 TRBD1 TRBV19 NA 17 TGTGCCAGTAGTGCTTTCCGGGACAGGGGGTTCACCGGGGAGCTGTTTTTT CASSAFRDRGFTGELFF
TRBJ2-5 NA TRBV9 NA 15 TGTGCCAGCAGCGTTCAGGGACTTTCCCTAGAGACCCAGTACTTC CASSVQGLSLETQYF
TRBJ2-3 NA TRBV28 NA 12 TGTGCCAGCAGTCAGTCCATGGATACGCAGTATTTT CASSQSMDTQYF
TRBJ2-5 TRBD1 TRBV5-1 NA 14 TGCGCCAGCAGTGAACAGGGGTCACAAGAGACCCAGTACTTC CASSEQGSQETQYF
TRBJ2-7 TRBD1 TRBV7-8 NA 14 TGTGCCAGCAGCCCGGACAGGATTACCTACGAGCAGTACTTC CASSPDRITYEQYF
TRBJ2-5 TRBD1 TRBV6-6 NA 16 TGTGCCAGCAGTCGTAACGACAGGGGAAAGCAAGAGACCCAGTACTTC CASSRNDRGKQETQYF
TRBJ1-1 NA TRBV7-9 NA 13 TGTGCCAGCAGCTTAACAGGAAACACTGAAGCTTTCTTT CASSLTGNTEAFF
TRBJ2-2 TRBD2 TRBV11-2 NA 15 TGTGCCAGCAGCCCGTGGGGGCGGGAGGTCCGGGAGCTGTTTTTT CASSPWGREVRELFF
TRBJ2-7 TRBD2 TRBV27 NA 16 TGTGCCAGCAGTCCAGGACTAGCGGGAGCTTACTACGAGCAGTACTTC CASSPGLAGAYYEQYF
TRBJ1-1 NA TRBV6-1 NA 14 TGTGCCAGCAGCCCCTACACAGGGAACACTGAAGCTTTCTTT CASSPYTGNTEAFF
TRBJ2-1 TRBD2 TRBV28 NA 13 TGTGCCAGCGCCGTGGGGGGGGTTAATGAGCAGTTCTTC CASAVGGVNEQFF
TRBJ2-2 NA TRBV19 NA 15 TGTGCCAGTAGGGGTAGCGGACGGGGCACCGGGGAGCTGTTTTTT CASRGSGRGTGELFF
TRBJ2-2 TRBD2 TRBV5-4 NA 17 TGTGCCAGCAGCTTGGTGGTAGCGGGAGTAGGTACCGGGGAGCTGTTTTTT CASSLVVAGVGTGELFF
TRBJ2-3 TRBD2 TRBV29-1 NA 16 TGCAGCGGGACTAGCGGGATTTATTCTCGCACAGATACGCAGTATTTT CSGTSGIYSRTDTQYF
TRBJ2-7 NA TRBV5-6 once 16 TGTGCCAGCAGCTTGGCCCTCGGACAGAAGAACTACGAGCAGTACTTC CASSLALGQKNYEQYF
TRBJ1-5 NA TRBV5-1 NA 15 TGCGCCAGCAGCTTGGGCTTCCAGGGTATTGAGCCCCAGCATTTT CASSLGFQGIEPQHF
TRBJ1-2 TRBD1 TRBV19 NA 14 TGTGCCAGTAGTATAAGACAGGGTTACTATGGCTACACCTTC CASSIRQGYYGYTF
TRBJ2-5 TRBD2 TRBV5-6 once 14 TGTGCCAGCAGCACTGGACTAGCGGGAGTGGAGCAGTACTTC CASSTGLAGVEQYF